A selection of T cell receptor beta chains follows, all from one sample in a study of cytomegalovirus exposure and HLA in healthy donors. Method: immunoSEQ multiplex PCR; TCRdb's copy keeps in-frame clones and lacks some. Of 95,000 to 150,000 clones detected, approximately 70% appear once; the ten largest clones hold approximately 4.3%. What was sequenced was PBMCs. The receptors stem from a man in his sixties in good health and CMV-seropositive. CDR3s include the opening cysteine and the closing phenylalanine or tryptophan. Each record gives: D gene, J gene, V gene, clone size, CDR3 DNA, CDR3 protein. D genes are given only for firm matches. A row's size may be missing; if present it is once, few, many or a size class.

NA	TRBJ2-2	TRBV11-3	NA	TGTGCCAGCAGCTTAGCATCCACCGGGGAGCTGTTTTTT	CASSLASTGELFF
TRBD1	TRBJ1-1	TRBV28	many	TGTGCCAGCAGCACCCCCTCCCGGGACAGGGAACTTTCGGAAGCTTTCTTT	CASSTPSRDRELSEAFF
NA	TRBJ2-3	TRBV7-9	NA	TGTGCCAGCAGCATCCCGTTTGATACGCAGTATTTT	CASSIPFDTQYF
TRBD1	TRBJ1-2	TRBV28	once	TGTGCCAGCAGAAGTCAGGGGGCAGAGGGCTACACCTTC	CASRSQGAEGYTF
TRBD2	TRBJ2-2	TRBV5-1	once	TGCGCCAGCAGTTCCGCGAGCGGGGCGAACACCGGGGAGCTGTTTTTT	CASSSASGANTGELFF
TRBD1	TRBJ2-4	TRBV29-1	few	TGCAGCGCCGGACAGGCTCCCGACAACATTCAGTACTTC	CSAGQAPDNIQYF
NA	TRBJ2-6	TRBV15	NA	TGTGCCACCAGCAGGGCTCCAGGCTCTGGGGCCAACGTCCTGACTTTC	CATSRAPGSGANVLTF
TRBD1	TRBJ1-1	TRBV5-1	NA	TGCGCCAGCAGCTTGAGGACAGGCAGTATGGACACTGAAGCTTTCTTT	CASSLRTGSMDTEAFF
NA	TRBJ2-2	TRBV5-1	NA	TGCGCCAGCAGCGCCGGGGTGAGGGAGCTGTTTTTT	CASSAGVRELFF
TRBD2	TRBJ2-2	TRBV4-1	NA	TGCGCCAGCAGCCTGGCGTTGACTAGCGTGTCCGGGGAGCTGTTTTTT	CASSLALTSVSGELFF
NA	TRBJ1-6	TRBV5-1	NA	TGCGCCAGCAGCTTGGGCCGGCGGCGGCCTAATTCACCCCTCCACTTT	CASSLGRRRPNSPLHF
NA	TRBJ2-3	TRBV7-2	NA	TGTGCCAGCAGCTCTCAAGGGATGCAAGGGAGAGATACGCAGTATTTT	CASSSQGMQGRDTQYF
NA	TRBJ2-6	TRBV5-1	few	TGCGCCAGCAGCTTATTCGGTTTTGGGGCTGGTGGGGCCAACGTCCTGACTTTC	CASSLFGFGAGGANVLTF
TRBD1	TRBJ1-6	TRBV5-1	NA	TGCGCCAGCAGCTTGGATTTGACAGGGGATAATTCACTCCTCCACTTT	CASSLDLTGDNSLLHF
NA	TRBJ2-7	TRBV25-1	NA	TGTGCCAGCAGAAGGGGGAGCATGGACGAGCAGTACTTC	CASRRGSMDEQYF
NA	TRBJ1-3	TRBV7-9	NA	TGTGCCAGCAGCAGTATCCCCGGAGGATTTGGAAACACCATATATTTT	CASSSIPGGFGNTIYF
TRBD1	TRBJ2-5	TRBV27	NA	TGTGCCAGCGGTGTCGGACAGGGTTACGAGACCCAGTACTTC	CASGVGQGYETQYF